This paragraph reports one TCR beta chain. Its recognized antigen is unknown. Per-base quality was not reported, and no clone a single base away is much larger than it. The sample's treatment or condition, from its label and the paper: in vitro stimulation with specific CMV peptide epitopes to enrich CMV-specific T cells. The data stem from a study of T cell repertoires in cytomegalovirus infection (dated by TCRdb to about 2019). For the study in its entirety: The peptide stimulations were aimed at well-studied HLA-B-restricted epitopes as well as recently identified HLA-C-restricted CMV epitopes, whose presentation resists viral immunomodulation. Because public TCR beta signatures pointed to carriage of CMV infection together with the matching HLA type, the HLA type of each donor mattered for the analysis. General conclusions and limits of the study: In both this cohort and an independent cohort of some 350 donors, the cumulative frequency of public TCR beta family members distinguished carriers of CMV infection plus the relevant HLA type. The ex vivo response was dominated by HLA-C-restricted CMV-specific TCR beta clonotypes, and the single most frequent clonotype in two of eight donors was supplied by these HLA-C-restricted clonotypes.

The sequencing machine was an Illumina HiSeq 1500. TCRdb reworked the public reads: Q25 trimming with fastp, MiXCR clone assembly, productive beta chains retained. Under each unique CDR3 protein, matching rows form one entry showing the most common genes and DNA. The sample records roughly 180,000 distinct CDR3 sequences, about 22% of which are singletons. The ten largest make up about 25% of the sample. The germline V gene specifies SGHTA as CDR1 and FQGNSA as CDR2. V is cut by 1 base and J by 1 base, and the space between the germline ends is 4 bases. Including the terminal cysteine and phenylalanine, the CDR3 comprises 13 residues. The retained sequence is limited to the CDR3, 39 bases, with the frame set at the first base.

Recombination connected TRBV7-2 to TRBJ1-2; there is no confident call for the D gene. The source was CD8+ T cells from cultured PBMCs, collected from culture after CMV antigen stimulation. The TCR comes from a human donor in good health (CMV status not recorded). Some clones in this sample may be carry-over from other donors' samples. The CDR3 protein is CASSLGNNYGYTF. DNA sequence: TGTGCCAGCAGCTTAGGGAATAACTATGGCTACACCTTC.